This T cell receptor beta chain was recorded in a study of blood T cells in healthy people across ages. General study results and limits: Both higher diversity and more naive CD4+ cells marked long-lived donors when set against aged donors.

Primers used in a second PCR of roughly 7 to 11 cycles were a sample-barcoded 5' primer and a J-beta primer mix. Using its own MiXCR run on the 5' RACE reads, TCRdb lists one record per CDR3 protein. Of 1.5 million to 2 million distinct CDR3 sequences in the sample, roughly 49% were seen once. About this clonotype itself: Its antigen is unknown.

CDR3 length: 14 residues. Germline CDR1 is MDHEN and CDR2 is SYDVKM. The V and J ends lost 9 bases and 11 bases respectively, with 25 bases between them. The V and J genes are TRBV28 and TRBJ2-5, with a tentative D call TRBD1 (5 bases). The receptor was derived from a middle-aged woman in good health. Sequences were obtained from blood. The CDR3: CASQTQGSVEEQYF. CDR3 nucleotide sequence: TGTGCCAGTCAAACCCAGGGCTCGGTAGAAGAGCAGTACTTC.